This T cell receptor beta chain was recorded in a study of blood T cell repertoires in COVID-19. Overall study: Sites across the United States, Italy and Spain contributed samples from acute and convalescent COVID-19. The cDNA or gDNA used as material had been derived from T cells, B-cell-depleted T cells, or PBMCs.

How the authors handled the data: Researchers report that nucleated cell counts were estimated from reference gene primer amplification. TCRdb's table, derived via immunoSEQ multiplex PCR, lists solely in-frame clones and lacks some. For V, J and clone size, that table is used; D and trimming come from the DNA. The sample carries 400,000 to 450,000 clones, approximately 89% recorded once. Germline lookup yields CDR1 SEHNR and CDR2 FQNEAQ (reference sequence). CDR3 length: 17 residues. V gave up 5 bases and J gave up 4 bases; unmatched junction bases: 11. Seattle cases were enrolled at active infection and followed longitudinally.

This clonotype was obtained from a woman in her forties or fifties with COVID-19, enrolled during active disease. The chain couples TRBV7-9 to TRBJ2-1; 10 bases are a match to TRBD1. The sequenced sample consisted of peripheral blood. The CDR3: CASSPGRQGALYNEQFF. The CDR3 DNA follows: TGTGCCAGCAGCCCTGGGCGACAGGGGGCCTTATACAATGAGCAGTTCTTC.